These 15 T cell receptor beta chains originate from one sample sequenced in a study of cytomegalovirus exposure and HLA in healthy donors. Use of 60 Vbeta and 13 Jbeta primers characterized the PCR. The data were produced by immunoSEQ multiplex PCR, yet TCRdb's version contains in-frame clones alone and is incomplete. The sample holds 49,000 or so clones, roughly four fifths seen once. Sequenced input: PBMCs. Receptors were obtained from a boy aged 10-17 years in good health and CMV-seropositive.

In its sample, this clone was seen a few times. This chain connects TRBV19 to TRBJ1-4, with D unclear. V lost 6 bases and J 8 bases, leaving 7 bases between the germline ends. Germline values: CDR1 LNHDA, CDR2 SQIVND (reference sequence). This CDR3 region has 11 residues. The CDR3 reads CASREGEKLFF. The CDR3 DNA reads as TGTGCCAGTAGAGAGGGCGAAAAACTGTTTTTT.

The CDR3 region is CASSLGAGMSDTQYF. CDR3 bases: TGTGCCAGCAGCTTAGGGGCAGGGATGTCAGATACGCAGTATTTT. V gene TRBV7-6 combines with J gene TRBJ2-3; the D gene is possibly TRBD1 (5 bases). The V gene lost 1 base and the J gene lost 4 bases, with 12 bases spanning the gap. CDR1 SGHVS and CDR2 FNYEAQ come from the germline V gene. The CDR3 length is 15 residues. Drawing the rest from reference TRBV7-6 and TRBJ2-3, the complete variable domain is GAGVSQSPRYKVTKRGQDVALRCDPISGHVSLYWYRQALGQGPEFLTYFNYEAQQDKSGLPNDRFSAERPEGSISTLTIQRTEQRDSAMYRCASSLGAGMSDTQYFGPGTRLTVL.

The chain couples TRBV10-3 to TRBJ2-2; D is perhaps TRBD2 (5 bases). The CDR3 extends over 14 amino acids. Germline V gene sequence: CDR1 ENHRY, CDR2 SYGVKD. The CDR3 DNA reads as TGTGCTAGTCGGGGTCTTCCTGACACCGGGGAGCTGTTTTTT. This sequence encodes CASRGLPDTGELFF.

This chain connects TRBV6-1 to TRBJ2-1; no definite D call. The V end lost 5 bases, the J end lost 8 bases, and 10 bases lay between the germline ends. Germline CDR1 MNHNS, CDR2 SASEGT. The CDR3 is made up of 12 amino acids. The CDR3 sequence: CASSLPVDEQFF. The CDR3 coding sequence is TGTGCCAGCAGTCTGCCGGTTGATGAGCAGTTCTTC.

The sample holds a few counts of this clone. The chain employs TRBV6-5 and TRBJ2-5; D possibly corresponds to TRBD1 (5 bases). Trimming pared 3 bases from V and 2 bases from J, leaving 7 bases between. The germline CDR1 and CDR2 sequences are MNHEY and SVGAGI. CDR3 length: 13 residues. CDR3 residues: CASSYSGQETQYF. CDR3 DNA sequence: TGTGCCAGCAGTTATTCAGGGCAAGAGACCCAGTACTTC.

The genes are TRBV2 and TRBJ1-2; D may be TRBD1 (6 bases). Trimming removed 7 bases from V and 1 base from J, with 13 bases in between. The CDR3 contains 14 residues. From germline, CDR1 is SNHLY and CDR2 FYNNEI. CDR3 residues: CASIHRDVNYGYTF. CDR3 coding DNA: TGTGCCAGCATACACAGGGATGTTAACTATGGCTACACCTTC.

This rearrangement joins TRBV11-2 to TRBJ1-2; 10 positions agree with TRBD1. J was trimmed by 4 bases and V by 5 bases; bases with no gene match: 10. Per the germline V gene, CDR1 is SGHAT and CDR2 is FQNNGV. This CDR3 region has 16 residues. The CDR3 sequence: CASSPGQGRSSYGYTF. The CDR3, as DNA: TGTGCCAGCAGCCCGGGACAGGGGAGGAGTAGCTATGGCTACACCTTC. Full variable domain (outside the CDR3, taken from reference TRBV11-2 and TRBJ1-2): EAGVAQSPRYKIIEKRQSVAFWCNPISGHATLYWYQQILGQGPKLLIQFQNNGVVDDSQLPKDRFSAERLKGVDSTLKIQPAKLEDSAVYLCASSPGQGRSSYGYTFGSGTRLTVV.

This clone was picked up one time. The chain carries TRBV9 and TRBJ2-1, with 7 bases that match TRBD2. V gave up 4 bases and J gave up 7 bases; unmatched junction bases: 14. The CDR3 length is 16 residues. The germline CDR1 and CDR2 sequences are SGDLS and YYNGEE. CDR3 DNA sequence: TGTGCCAGCAGCCCGCCCGCCGGCGGGGGTGCAAATGAGCAGTTCTTC. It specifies CASSPPAGGGANEQFF. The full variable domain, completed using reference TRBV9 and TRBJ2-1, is DSGVTQTPKHLITATGQRVTLRCSPRSGDLSVYWYQQSLDQGLQFLIQYYNGEERAKGNILERFSAQQFPDLHSELNLSSLELGDSALYFCASSPPAGGGANEQFFGPGTRLTVL.

This CDR3 is CASSQGADATGELFF. CDR3 in DNA: TGCGCCAGCAGCCAAGGGGCAGACGCAACCGGGGAGCTGTTTTTT. The chain is built from TRBV4-1 and TRBJ2-2; no definite D call. Germline V lookup: CDR1 MGHRA, CDR2 YSYEKL. Trimming took off 1 base at V and 5 bases at J, with 11 bases between the two ends. This CDR3 has 15 residues.

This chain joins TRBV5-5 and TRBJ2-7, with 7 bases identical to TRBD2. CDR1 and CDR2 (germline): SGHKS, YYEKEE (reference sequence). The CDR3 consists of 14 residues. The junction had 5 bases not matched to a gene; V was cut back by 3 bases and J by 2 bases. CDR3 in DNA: TGTGCCAGCAGCTGGGGACTAAGTCCCTACGAGCAGTACTTC. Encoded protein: CASSWGLSPYEQYF.

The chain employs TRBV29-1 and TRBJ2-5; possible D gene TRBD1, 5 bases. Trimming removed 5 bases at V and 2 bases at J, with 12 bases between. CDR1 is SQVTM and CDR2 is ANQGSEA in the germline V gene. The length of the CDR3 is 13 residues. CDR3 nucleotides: TGCAGCGTTTTCAAGGGGCCACAAGAGACCCAGTACTTC. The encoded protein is CSVFKGPQETQYF.

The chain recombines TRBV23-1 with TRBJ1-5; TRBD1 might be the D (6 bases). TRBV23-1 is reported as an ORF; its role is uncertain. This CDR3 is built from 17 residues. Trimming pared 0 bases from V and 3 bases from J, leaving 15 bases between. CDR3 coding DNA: TGCGCCAGCAGTCAATCACTCGGACAGTTCCTCAATCAGCCCCAGCATTTT. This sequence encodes CASSQSLGQFLNQPQHF.

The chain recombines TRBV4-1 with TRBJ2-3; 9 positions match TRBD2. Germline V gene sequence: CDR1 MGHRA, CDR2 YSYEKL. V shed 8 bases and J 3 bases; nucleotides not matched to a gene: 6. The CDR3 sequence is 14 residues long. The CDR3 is CASGRSGGTDTQYF. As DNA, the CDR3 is TGCGCCAGCGGGCGTAGCGGGGGAACAGATACGCAGTATTTT.

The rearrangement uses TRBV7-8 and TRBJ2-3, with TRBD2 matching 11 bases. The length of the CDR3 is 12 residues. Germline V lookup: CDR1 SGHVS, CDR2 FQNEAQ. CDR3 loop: CASSGGAPTQYF. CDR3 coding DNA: TGTGCTAGTAGCGGGGGGGCTCCTACGCAGTATTTT.

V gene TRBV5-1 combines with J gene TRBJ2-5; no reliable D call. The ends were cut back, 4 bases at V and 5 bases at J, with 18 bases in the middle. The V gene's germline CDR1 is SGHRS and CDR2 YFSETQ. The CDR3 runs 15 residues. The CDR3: CASSKEKTSEETQYF. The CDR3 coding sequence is TGCGCCAGCAGCAAGGAAAAGACCTCGGAGGAGACCCAGTACTTC.